This TCR beta chain derives from a study of blood T cell repertoires in COVID-19. Per the authors' pipeline: Amplifying reference gene primers gave estimates of nucleated cell counts. The method was immunoSEQ multiplex PCR; TCRdb's version includes in-frame clones alone and lacks a portion of them. V and J calls and clone size are as listed in that table; D and trimming were resolved from the DNA. Altogether 260,000 or so clones are present, roughly 87% being singletons, with the ten largest covering 9% to 9.5%. Germline V lookup: CDR1 MGHDK, CDR2 SYGVNS. V lost 7 bases to trimming and J lost 6 bases; unmatched junction nucleotides: 5. This CDR3 is built from 14 residues. This clone was detected only a few times.

Sequences were obtained from peripheral blood. This chain connects TRBV25-1 to TRBJ1-6; 8 bases agree with TRBD1. The receptor's source is a man younger than 30 with active or convalescent COVID-19. The CDR3 DNA is TGTGCCAGCATGTCAACAGGGGGTAATTCACCCCTCCACTTT. Translating it yields CASMSTGGNSPLHF.